This T cell receptor (beta chain) was observed in a study of cytomegalovirus exposure and HLA in healthy donors. Looking at the study overall: An early data release held some 85 million unique TCRs from HLA-typed donors. Overall study results and limits: Some highly shared sequence variants likely arose as a pipeline artifact. The authors assumed roughly uniform sequencing depth across donors for presence/absence analyses.

This clone turned up a few times. Its antigen is not identified. In the PCR, 60 Vbeta and 13 Jbeta primers were used. The data were produced by immunoSEQ multiplex PCR, yet TCRdb's version contains in-frame clones alone and is incomplete. The table records 150,000 to 200,000 clones, around 81% of them present only once. The study sampled nominally healthy donors, though unrecorded immune exposures were likely. Sequences were obtained from PBMCs. The sequence was obtained from a woman aged 18-35 years in good health and CMV-seropositive.

The CDR3 sequence: CSVSPHHYNEQFF. CDR3 DNA sequence: TGCAGCGTAAGCCCGCACCATTACAATGAGCAGTTCTTC. This chain links TRBV29-1 with TRBJ2-1; D gene uncertain. CDR1 and CDR2 from the germline V gene are SQVTM and ANQGSEA. The CDR3 has 13 amino acids. Trimming cost V 6 bases and J 4 bases, with 13 bases left between them.